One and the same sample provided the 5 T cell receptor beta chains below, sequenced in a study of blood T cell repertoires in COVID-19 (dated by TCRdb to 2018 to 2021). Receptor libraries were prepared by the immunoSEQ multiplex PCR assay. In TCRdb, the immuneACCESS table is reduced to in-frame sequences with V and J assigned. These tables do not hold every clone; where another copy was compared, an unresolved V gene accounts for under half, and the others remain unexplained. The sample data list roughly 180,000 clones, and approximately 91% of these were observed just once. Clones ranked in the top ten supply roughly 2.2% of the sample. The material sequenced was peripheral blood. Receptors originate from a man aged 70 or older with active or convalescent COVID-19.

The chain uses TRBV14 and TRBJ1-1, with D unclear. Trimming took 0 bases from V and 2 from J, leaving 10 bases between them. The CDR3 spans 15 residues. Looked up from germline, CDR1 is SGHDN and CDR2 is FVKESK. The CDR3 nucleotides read TGTGCCAGCAGCCAAGATTTTGCAGTAAACACTGAAGCTTTCTTT. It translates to CASSQDFAVNTEAFF.

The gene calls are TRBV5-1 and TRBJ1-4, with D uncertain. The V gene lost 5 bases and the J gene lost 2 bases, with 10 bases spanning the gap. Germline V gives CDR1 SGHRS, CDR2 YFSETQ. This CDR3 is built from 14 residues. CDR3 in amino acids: CASSPGRTNEKLFF. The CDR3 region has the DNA TGCGCCAGCAGTCCGGGGAGGACTAATGAAAAACTGTTTTTT.

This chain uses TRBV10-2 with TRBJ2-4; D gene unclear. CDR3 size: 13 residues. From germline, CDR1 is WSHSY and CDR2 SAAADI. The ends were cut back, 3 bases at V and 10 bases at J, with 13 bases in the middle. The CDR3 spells CASSEPPGLIQYF. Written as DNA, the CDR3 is TGCGCCAGCAGTGAACCCCCAGGCTTAATTCAGTACTTC.

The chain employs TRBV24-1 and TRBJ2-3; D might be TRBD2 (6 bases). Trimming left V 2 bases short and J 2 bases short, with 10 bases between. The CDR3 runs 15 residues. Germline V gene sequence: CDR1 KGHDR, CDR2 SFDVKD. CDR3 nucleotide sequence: TGTGCCACCAGTGATTCACCGGGGGTCACAGATACGCAGTATTTT. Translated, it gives CATSDSPGVTDTQYF.

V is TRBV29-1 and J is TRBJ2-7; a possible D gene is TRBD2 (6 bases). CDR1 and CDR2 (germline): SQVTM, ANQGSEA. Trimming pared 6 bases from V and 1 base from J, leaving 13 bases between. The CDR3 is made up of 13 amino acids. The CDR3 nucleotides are TGCAGCGTCAGGACCGGGACTTCCTACGAGCAGTACTTC. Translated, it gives CSVRTGTSYEQYF.